A single sample gave rise to the 9 T cell receptor beta chains below, sequenced in a study of blood T cell repertoires in COVID-19. Profiling relied on immunoSEQ multiplex PCR, and the TCRdb table lists in-frame clones only, not all of them. Of 250,000 to 300,000 clones listed, roughly 88% were seen once; the top ten hold 10% to 13%. Sequencing was done on a sample of peripheral blood. The receptors here all came from a woman in her 70s with COVID-19, enrolled during active disease.

The chain is built from TRBV6-5 and TRBJ1-1; D is unclear. Germline V CDR1 and CDR2: MNHEY, SVGAGI. The CDR3 has 14 amino acids. Trimming cost V 10 bases and J 0 bases, with 15 bases left between them. CDR3 nucleotide sequence: TGTGCCACCTATAGGTCCAGGCTGAACACTGAAGCTTTCTTT. Encoded protein: CATYRSRLNTEAFF.

The CDR3: CASSPDRVKSTQYF. The CDR3 bases are TGTGCCAGCAGCCCGGACAGGGTAAAGTCTACGCAGTATTTT. This chain connects TRBV5-6 to TRBJ2-3; 8 bases are a match to TRBD1. After removal of 4 bases from V and 8 bases from J, the junction contained 9 bases not matched to a gene. The CDR3 spans 14 residues. Germline V gene lookup returns CDR1 SGHDT and CDR2 YYEEEE.

The chain has TRBV2 and TRBJ2-3; D might be TRBD2 (6 bases). V was trimmed by 2 bases and J by 5 bases, leaving 17 bases between them. Germline V gives CDR1 SNHLY, CDR2 FYNNEI. The CDR3 spans 16 residues. CDR3 sequence reads: CASSESPGSFGDTQYF. CDR3 nucleotide sequence: TGTGCCAGCAGTGAATCCCCCGGGAGTTTCGGAGATACGCAGTATTTT.

This clone has a single count. The CDR3 protein is CASSLVLSAGRETQYF. CDR3 coding DNA: TGTGCCAGCAGCTTAGTGTTGAGTGCAGGGAGGGAGACCCAGTACTTC. The chain is built from TRBV11-1 and TRBJ2-5; perhaps TRBD2 as D (6 bases). V dropped 1 base and J dropped 5 bases, with 17 bases sitting between them. This CDR3 contains 16 residues. Germline V gives CDR1 SGHAT, CDR2 FQDESV (reference sequence).

This clone has only one observation. Other DNA sequences in the sample encode the same CDR3. The V call is TRBV11-3, the J call TRBJ1-4; 8 nucleotides align to TRBD1. Germline assignment: CDR1 SGHNT and CDR2 YENEEA. The ends lost 2 bases at V and 5 bases at J; junction bases unmatched: 4. The CDR3 length is 15 residues. The CDR3 DNA reads as TGTGCCAGCAGCTTACGGACAGGGAGAAATGAAAAACTGTTTTTT. It translates to CASSLRTGRNEKLFF.

V is TRBV7-9 and J is TRBJ1-1, with D possibly TRBD1 on 5 matching bases. V was shortened by 5 bases and J by 4 bases, with 14 bases between the two germline ends. This CDR3 comprises 14 residues. Per the germline V gene, CDR1 is SEHNR and CDR2 is FQNEAQ (reference sequence). CDR3 bases: TGTGCCAGCAGCATGCGGGGAAGGGGCACTGAAGCTTTCTTT. Translation gives CASSMRGRGTEAFF.

The chain couples TRBV7-9 to TRBJ1-5; 10 bases line up with TRBD1. The CDR3 sequence is 16 residues long. The germline CDR1 and CDR2 sequences are SEHNR and FQNEAQ (reference sequence). With 5 bases clipped from V and 3 bases from J, the junction kept 7 bases outside the gene matches. The CDR3 DNA follows: TGTGCCAGCAGCAGACAGGGGGCGCGAGACAATCAGCCCCAGCATTTT. It is translated as CASSRQGARDNQPQHF.

This clone came up a few times. An end of the junction does not agree with germline; a read error may underlie this. The V and J genes are TRBV6-1 and TRBJ2-3, with TRBD1 matching 9 bases. This CDR3 spans 14 amino acids. Per germline, CDR1 MNHNS and CDR2 SASEGT. CDR3 sequence reads: CASSELSLGQGLKF. The CDR3 DNA sequence: TGTGCCAGCAGTGAATTGTCGTTAGGACAGGGGCTAAAATTT.

The rearrangement links TRBV11-1 to TRBJ2-7; D unclear. Germline V lookup: CDR1 SGHAT, CDR2 FQDESV (reference sequence). Trimming removed 4 bases at V and 3 bases at J, with 16 bases between. CDR3 length: 15 residues. Here the CDR3 DNA reads TGTGCCAGCAGCTATGAACTATCGCCGCTCTACGAGCAGTACTTC. Its translation: CASSYELSPLYEQYF.